This TCR beta chain was sequenced during a study of early T cells in non-severe SARS-CoV-2 infection. This clonotype was recorded at least ten times. Trimming took off 10 bases at V and 0 bases at J, with 10 bases between the two ends. The length of the CDR3 is 14 residues. Germline lookup yields CDR1 KGHSH and CDR2 LQKENI. TCRdb called the 5' RACE reads again in MiXCR, with one record for every CDR3 protein. The table records about 30,000 distinct CDR3 sequences, about 5% of them present only once. J is TRBJ1-6 and V is TRBV18; D gene ambiguous. The sequencing sample was made of whole blood. The receptor was isolated from an adult who was a healthcare worker with PCR-confirmed SARS-CoV-2 infection or an uninfected control (not recorded which). CDR3 nucleotides: TGTGCCACAGGACGGAGCTCCTATAATTCACCCCTCCACTTT. Protein sequence: CATGRSSYNSPLHF. The entire variable domain, with the rest obtained from reference TRBV18 and TRBJ1-6, is as follows: NAGVMQNPRHLVRRRGQEARLRCSPMKGHSHVYWYRQLPEEGLKFMVYLQKENIIDESGMPKERFSAEFPKEGPSILRIQQVVRGDSAAYFCATGRSSYNSPLHFGNGTRLTVT.